A selection of T cell receptor beta chains follows, all from one sample in a study of T cells in Graves' hyperthyroidism and ophthalmopathy. One entry per CDR3 protein, called by TCRdb with MiXCR from the multiplex PCR reads. The sample carries 500,000 to 800,000 distinct CDR3 sequences, less than 45% recorded once. Sequenced input: peripheral blood or thyroid tissue (not recorded which). The receptor set was obtained from an adult man with Graves' disease, either hyperthyroidism or ophthalmopathy (not recorded which). Each CDR3 is given with its conserved first and last residue. A D gene is named only where the DNA matches it firmly. Only part of the rows carry a size: once, few, many, or a class if the clone is expanded.

j_gene: TRBJ1-6; abundance: .; d_gene: .; v_gene: TRBV2; CDR3nt: TGTGCCAGCAGAAGGGACGGTTCACCCCTCCACTTT; CDR3aa: CASRRDGSPLHF
j_gene: TRBJ1-1; abundance: few; d_gene: TRBD1; v_gene: TRBV2; CDR3nt: TGTGCCAGCAGTTTCAGACAGGGAGAGGATACTGAAGCTTTCTTT; CDR3aa: CASSFRQGEDTEAFF
j_gene: TRBJ2-7; abundance: few; d_gene: .; v_gene: TRBV6-6; CDR3nt: TGTGCCAGCACTCGAGACAGCTACGAGCAGTACTTC; CDR3aa: CASTRDSYEQYF
j_gene: TRBJ1-3; abundance: few; d_gene: TRBD1; v_gene: TRBV9; CDR3nt: TGTGCCAGCAGCTCCCCGGGACAGGGGTCCGGAAACACCATATATTTT; CDR3aa: CASSSPGQGSGNTIYF
j_gene: TRBJ1-1; abundance: .; d_gene: .; v_gene: TRBV10-3; CDR3nt: TGTGCCATCAGTGAGTTGGGCACTGAAGCTTTCTTT; CDR3aa: CAISELGTEAFF
j_gene: TRBJ2-7; abundance: few; d_gene: .; v_gene: TRBV20-1; CDR3nt: TGCAGTGCTCATCCGGTGGGGGCCTACGAGCAGTACTTC; CDR3aa: CSAHPVGAYEQYF
j_gene: TRBJ1-1; abundance: .; d_gene: TRBD1; v_gene: TRBV5-1; CDR3nt: TGCGCCAGCAGCTTGGACGGGACAGGGGGCGGAAAGAACACTGAAGCTTTCTTT; CDR3aa: CASSLDGTGGGKNTEAFF
j_gene: TRBJ2-2; abundance: many; d_gene: .; v_gene: TRBV5-1; CDR3nt: TGCGCCAGCAGTCGAAGCGGAAACACCGGGGAGCTGTTTTTT; CDR3aa: CASSRSGNTGELFF
j_gene: TRBJ2-7; abundance: .; d_gene: TRBD2; v_gene: TRBV11-2; CDR3nt: TGTGCCAGCAGCGCCACTAGCGGGGTTGCCCCCTACGAGCAGTACTTC; CDR3aa: CASSATSGVAPYEQYF
j_gene: TRBJ1-1; abundance: many; d_gene: .; v_gene: TRBV24-1; CDR3nt: TGTGCCACCAGTGATCAGAACGGGGTCGGCGAAGCTTTCTTT; CDR3aa: CATSDQNGVGEAFF
j_gene: TRBJ2-2; abundance: few; d_gene: TRBD1; v_gene: TRBV24-1; CDR3nt: TGTGCCACCAGTGACGACAGGGGCGGCGGGGAGCTGTTTTTT; CDR3aa: CATSDDRGGGELFF
j_gene: TRBJ2-7; abundance: .; d_gene: TRBD2; v_gene: TRBV20-1; CDR3nt: TGCAGTGCTAGAGATATCGGGGGGGGCTCCTACGAGCAGTACTTC; CDR3aa: CSARDIGGGSYEQYF
j_gene: TRBJ1-3; abundance: .; d_gene: .; v_gene: TRBV3-1; CDR3nt: TGTGCCAGCAGCCAAGTAGGGGGGTGGACTGGAAACACCATATATTTT; CDR3aa: CASSQVGGWTGNTIYF
j_gene: TRBJ2-7; abundance: few; d_gene: TRBD1; v_gene: TRBV2; CDR3nt: TGTGCCAGCAGAAAATTCGGACAGGCTGGTATCCACGAGCAGTACTTC; CDR3aa: CASRKFGQAGIHEQYF
j_gene: TRBJ2-7; abundance: many; d_gene: .; v_gene: TRBV2; CDR3nt: TGTGCCAGCAGTCCTAGCGAGTACGAGCAGTACTTC; CDR3aa: CASSPSEYEQYF
j_gene: TRBJ2-7; abundance: .; d_gene: TRBD2; v_gene: TRBV19; CDR3nt: TGTGCCAGTAGCAAACTAGCGGACCTTGCCTACGAGCAGTACTTC; CDR3aa: CASSKLADLAYEQYF
j_gene: TRBJ1-2; abundance: .; d_gene: .; v_gene: TRBV20-1; CDR3nt: TGCAGTGTAAAGACACCATTTAACTATGGCTACACCTTC; CDR3aa: CSVKTPFNYGYTF
j_gene: TRBJ1-1; abundance: many; d_gene: .; v_gene: TRBV29-1; CDR3nt: TGCAGCGTCCCTAGAACTGGGCCTAAGGGCACTGAAGCTTTCTTT; CDR3aa: CSVPRTGPKGTEAFF
j_gene: TRBJ1-2; abundance: .; d_gene: .; v_gene: TRBV20-1; CDR3nt: TGCAGTGCAGGGGCCTTCTATGGCTACACCTTC; CDR3aa: CSAGAFYGYTF
j_gene: TRBJ2-7; abundance: .; d_gene: .; v_gene: TRBV11-2; CDR3nt: TGTGCCAGCAGCTTGCACCGTAACACCGGGGAGCTGTACTTC; CDR3aa: CASSLHRNTGELYF
j_gene: TRBJ2-7; abundance: few; d_gene: TRBD2; v_gene: TRBV29-1; CDR3nt: TGCAGCGTTGAGTTTACTAGCGGGGCCTCCTACGAGCAGTACTTC; CDR3aa: CSVEFTSGASYEQYF
j_gene: TRBJ1-6; abundance: .; d_gene: TRBD1; v_gene: TRBV2; CDR3nt: TGTGCCAGCAGTTGGGACAGGGATTATAATCAGCCCCTCCACTTT; CDR3aa: CASSWDRDYNQPLHF
j_gene: TRBJ2-7; abundance: many; d_gene: .; v_gene: TRBV29-1; CDR3nt: TGCAGCGTTCTTACTTCCCGGACCTACGAGCAGTACTTC; CDR3aa: CSVLTSRTYEQYF
j_gene: TRBJ2-5; abundance: .; d_gene: .; v_gene: TRBV7-8; CDR3nt: TGTGCCAGCAGTCGGAACAATGAAGAGACCCAGTACTTC; CDR3aa: CASSRNNEETQYF
j_gene: TRBJ2-5; abundance: .; d_gene: TRBD1; v_gene: TRBV9; CDR3nt: TGTGCCAGCAGCAGAGGGGGCATCCAAGAGACCCAGTACTTC; CDR3aa: CASSRGGIQETQYF
j_gene: TRBJ1-2; abundance: few; d_gene: TRBD1; v_gene: TRBV12-3/TRBV12-4; CDR3nt: TGTGCCAGCACCACGACAGGGGATGATGGCTACACCTTC; CDR3aa: CASTTTGDDGYTF
j_gene: TRBJ1-6; abundance: .; d_gene: .; v_gene: TRBV7-2; CDR3nt: TGTGCCAGCAGTTTAAGTGGAGATTGGGATTCACCCCTCCACTTT; CDR3aa: CASSLSGDWDSPLHF
j_gene: TRBJ2-2; abundance: .; d_gene: .; v_gene: TRBV2; CDR3nt: TGTGCCAGCTTAGGGATGAACACCGGGGAGCTGTTTTTT; CDR3aa: CASLGMNTGELFF
j_gene: TRBJ2-7; abundance: .; d_gene: TRBD2; v_gene: TRBV12-3/TRBV12-4; CDR3nt: TGTGCCAGCAGGCGCGGTAGCGGGTCCTACGAGCAGTACTTC; CDR3aa: CASRRGSGSYEQYF
j_gene: TRBJ1-5; abundance: many; d_gene: TRBD1; v_gene: TRBV2; CDR3nt: TGTGCCAGCAGAGACCGACAGGGGCGGCCCCAGCATTTT; CDR3aa: CASRDRQGRPQHF
j_gene: TRBJ2-5; abundance: .; d_gene: TRBD1; v_gene: TRBV20-1; CDR3nt: TGCAGTGCTCCCTGGGACAGGGATATCTTAAGAGAGACCCAGTACTTC; CDR3aa: CSAPWDRDILRETQYF
j_gene: TRBJ1-3; abundance: .; d_gene: TRBD1; v_gene: TRBV7-9; CDR3nt: TGTGCCAGCAGCATCTCAGGGGGCTCTGGAAACACCATATATTTT; CDR3aa: CASSISGGSGNTIYF
j_gene: TRBJ2-7; abundance: .; d_gene: .; v_gene: TRBV29-1; CDR3nt: TGCAGCCCGGAGGGGCTGGCCTACGAGCAGTACTTC; CDR3aa: CSPEGLAYEQYF
j_gene: TRBJ1-4; abundance: .; d_gene: TRBD1; v_gene: TRBV7-9; CDR3nt: TGTGCCAGCGATAGTGGGGCCGACAGGGAGGAGGAAAAACTGTTTTTT; CDR3aa: CASDSGADREEEKLFF
j_gene: TRBJ2-7; abundance: many; d_gene: .; v_gene: TRBV20-1; CDR3nt: TGCAGTGCTTTCGACAGTCCGGGTCACGAGCAGTACTTC; CDR3aa: CSAFDSPGHEQYF
j_gene: TRBJ1-5; abundance: few; d_gene: .; v_gene: TRBV20-1; CDR3nt: TGCAGTGCTAGAGATCCGGGGGGCCAAAATCAGCCCCAGCATTTT; CDR3aa: CSARDPGGQNQPQHF
j_gene: TRBJ1-5; abundance: .; d_gene: TRBD1; v_gene: TRBV4-1; CDR3nt: TGCGCCAGCAGCCAGGCCGACAGGGAATCGGGACAGCCCCAGCATTTT; CDR3aa: CASSQADRESGQPQHF
j_gene: TRBJ2-5; abundance: few; d_gene: TRBD2; v_gene: TRBV7-3; CDR3nt: TGTGCCAGCAGCCTCACTAGCGGGGGCTTTGGGGAGACCCAGTACTTC; CDR3aa: CASSLTSGGFGETQYF
j_gene: TRBJ1-1; abundance: many; d_gene: .; v_gene: TRBV7-2; CDR3nt: TGCGCCAGCAGCTTGGTCGGTTCGAACACTGAAGCTTTCTTT; CDR3aa: CASSLVGSNTEAFF
j_gene: TRBJ1-3; abundance: .; d_gene: .; v_gene: TRBV15; CDR3nt: TGTGCCACCAGCAGGGCAGGGATGATGGACACCATATGTTTT; CDR3aa: CATSRAGMMDTICF
j_gene: TRBJ1-2; abundance: .; d_gene: TRBD1; v_gene: TRBV2; CDR3nt: TGTGCCAGCAGTGATGGACAGGCGGGGTTGCTTGGCTACACCTTC; CDR3aa: CASSDGQAGLLGYTF
j_gene: TRBJ2-7; abundance: .; d_gene: .; v_gene: TRBV25-1; CDR3nt: TGTGCCAGTTACACGGGCGCCTACGAGCAGTACTTC; CDR3aa: CASYTGAYEQYF
j_gene: TRBJ1-2; abundance: .; d_gene: .; v_gene: TRBV7-2; CDR3nt: TGTGCCAGCAGTTATGTGGGAGGGAGTGGCTACACCTTC; CDR3aa: CASSYVGGSGYTF
j_gene: TRBJ2-5; abundance: .; d_gene: TRBD2; v_gene: TRBV15; CDR3nt: TGTGCCACCAGCAGAGATACTAGCGGGGAGGACCAAGAGACCCAGTACTTC; CDR3aa: CATSRDTSGEDQETQYF
j_gene: TRBJ1-4; abundance: many; d_gene: TRBD1; v_gene: TRBV2; CDR3nt: TGTGCCAGCAGCGGGACAGCTCTAAATGAAAAACTGTTTTTT; CDR3aa: CASSGTALNEKLFF
j_gene: TRBJ1-2; abundance: many; d_gene: .; v_gene: TRBV29-1; CDR3nt: TGCAGCGTTGTGGAGCAGTGGAACTATGGCTACACCTTC; CDR3aa: CSVVEQWNYGYTF
j_gene: TRBJ2-5; abundance: once; d_gene: TRBD2; v_gene: TRBV7-2; CDR3nt: TGTGCCAGCAGCTCCTTACTAGCGGGAGGTGAGACCCAGTACTTC; CDR3aa: CASSSLLAGGETQYF
j_gene: TRBJ2-2; abundance: .; d_gene: TRBD1; v_gene: TRBV7-9; CDR3nt: TGTGCCAGCAGCTTGGGACAGGGGGCCACCGGGGAGCTGTTTTTT; CDR3aa: CASSLGQGATGELFF
j_gene: TRBJ1-5; abundance: .; d_gene: .; v_gene: TRBV2; CDR3nt: TGTGCCAGCAGAGGGTTGACAGATTCGGCTCAGCCCCAGCATTTT; CDR3aa: CASRGLTDSAQPQHF
j_gene: TRBJ2-3; abundance: .; d_gene: .; v_gene: TRBV12-3/TRBV12-4; CDR3nt: TGTGCCAGCAGCGCGGCCGGGACTGCGGCGGATACAGATACGCAGTATTTT; CDR3aa: CASSAAGTAADTDTQYF
j_gene: TRBJ1-6; abundance: .; d_gene: .; v_gene: TRBV10-3; CDR3nt: TGTGCCATCAGTGCTCCCCTAAACGGACAGTTTAATTCACCCCTCCACTTT; CDR3aa: CAISAPLNGQFNSPLHF
j_gene: TRBJ1-2; abundance: few; d_gene: .; v_gene: TRBV5-8; CDR3nt: TGTGCCAGCAGCTTGAGGGATTCTAACTATGGCTACACCTTC; CDR3aa: CASSLRDSNYGYTF
j_gene: TRBJ1-5; abundance: few; d_gene: .; v_gene: TRBV19; CDR3nt: TGTGCCAGTAGTATCCAACAGGGATTAAGCAATCAGCCCCAGCATTTT; CDR3aa: CASSIQQGLSNQPQHF
j_gene: TRBJ1-2; abundance: .; d_gene: TRBD1; v_gene: TRBV2; CDR3nt: TGTGCCAGCCGAGGGACAGGGGAGGAATATGGCTACACCTTC; CDR3aa: CASRGTGEEYGYTF
j_gene: TRBJ2-7; abundance: .; d_gene: TRBD2; v_gene: TRBV6-1; CDR3nt: TGTGCCAGCAGTGAACTTGGACTAGCTACCTACGAGCAGTACTTC; CDR3aa: CASSELGLATYEQYF
j_gene: TRBJ1-6; abundance: many; d_gene: TRBD1; v_gene: TRBV13; CDR3nt: TGTGCCAGCAAACAGGGGGCGAGGACACCCCTCCACTTT; CDR3aa: CASKQGARTPLHF
j_gene: TRBJ2-7; abundance: .; d_gene: TRBD1; v_gene: TRBV2; CDR3nt: TGTGCTAATACCGGGACAGGGGGATCCTACGAGCAGTACTTC; CDR3aa: CANTGTGGSYEQYF
j_gene: TRBJ1-6; abundance: many; d_gene: .; v_gene: TRBV7-2; CDR3nt: TGTGCCAGCCGGTGGCAGGGTGGGAATAATTCACCCCTCCACTTT; CDR3aa: CASRWQGGNNSPLHF
j_gene: TRBJ1-6; abundance: .; d_gene: .; v_gene: TRBV2; CDR3nt: TGTGCCAGCAGTGAATGGGGCCACCACCCGTACTTT; CDR3aa: CASSEWGHHPYF
j_gene: TRBJ1-4; abundance: .; d_gene: TRBD1; v_gene: TRBV7-8; CDR3nt: TGTGCCAGCAGCTTGCGGGCAACAGGGGCGGGGGAAAAACTGTTTTTT; CDR3aa: CASSLRATGAGEKLFF